The entry below describes one T cell receptor (beta chain). This specimen belongs to a study of blood T cell repertoires in COVID-19. The overall study: Sites in the United States, Italy and Spain provided acute and convalescent COVID-19 samples. T cells, B-cell-depleted T cells, or PBMCs supplied cDNA or gDNA.

TCRdb's table, derived via immunoSEQ multiplex PCR, lists solely in-frame clones and lacks some. The sample records under 300,000 clones, nearly 90% being singletons. The CDR3 consists of 16 residues. Germline CDR1 and CDR2: SGHTA and FQGNSA. V was pared by 5 bases and J by 4 bases, with 7 bases of the junction left unmatched. This chain uses TRBV7-2 with TRBJ2-3; 12 bases fit TRBD2. Sequenced: peripheral blood. The source of this sequence is a woman aged 55-70 years with COVID-19, enrolled during active disease. The chain's CDR3 is CASSPSSGGAADTQYF. CDR3 in DNA: TGTGCCAGCAGCCCCTCTAGCGGGGGGGCGGCAGATACGCAGTATTTT. Variable domain in full (rest from reference TRBV7-2 and TRBJ2-3): GAGVSQSPSNKVTEKGKDVELRCDPISGHTALYWYRQSLGQGLEFLIYFQGNSAPDKSGLPSDRFSAERTGGSVSTLTIQRTQQEDSAVYLCASSPSSGGAADTQYFGPGTRLTVL.